The clone carrying this T cell receptor beta chain was seen ten or more times. The entry originates in a study of kidney transplant recipient with SARS-CoV-2 infection. TCRdb itself ran the reads through MiXCR, one entry per CDR3 protein. The data contain about 250,000 distinct CDR3 sequences, around 28% of them singletons. The CDR3 runs to 14 residues. V gave up 4 bases and J gave up 0 bases, with 7 bases separating them. Germline V gene sequence: CDR1 LNHDA, CDR2 SQIVND (reference sequence). This TCR came from a male patient aged 25-45 years who had COVID-19 and was a kidney transplant recipient. These T cells may partly come from the graft donor. The material sequenced was a blood sample, taken at baseline and on day 111 from a kidney transplant recipient. The gene calls are TRBV19 and TRBJ1-5, with no clear D. The CDR3 coding sequence is TGTGCCAGTAGTAGGTTGAGTAGCAATCAGCCCCAGCATTTT. Encoded protein: CASSRLSSNQPQHF.